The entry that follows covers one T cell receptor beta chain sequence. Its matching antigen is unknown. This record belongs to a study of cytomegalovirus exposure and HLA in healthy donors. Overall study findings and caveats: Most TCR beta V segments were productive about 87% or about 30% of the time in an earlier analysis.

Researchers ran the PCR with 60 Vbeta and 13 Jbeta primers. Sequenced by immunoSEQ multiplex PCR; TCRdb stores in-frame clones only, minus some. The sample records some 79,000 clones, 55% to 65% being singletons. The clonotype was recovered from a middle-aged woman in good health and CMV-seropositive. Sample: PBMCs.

The CDR3 DNA reads TGCGCCAGCAGCCAAGAATTCCCACTAGCGGGAGGTTCCGAAACCCAGTACTTC. Its protein product is CASSQEFPLAGGSETQYF. The chain joins TRBV4-3 to TRBJ2-5, with 12 bases aligning to TRBD2. Germline CDR1 is LGHNA and CDR2 is YSLEER. The CDR3 has 18 amino acids. The V segment lost 0 bases and the J segment 8 bases; nucleotides outside the gene matches: 13.